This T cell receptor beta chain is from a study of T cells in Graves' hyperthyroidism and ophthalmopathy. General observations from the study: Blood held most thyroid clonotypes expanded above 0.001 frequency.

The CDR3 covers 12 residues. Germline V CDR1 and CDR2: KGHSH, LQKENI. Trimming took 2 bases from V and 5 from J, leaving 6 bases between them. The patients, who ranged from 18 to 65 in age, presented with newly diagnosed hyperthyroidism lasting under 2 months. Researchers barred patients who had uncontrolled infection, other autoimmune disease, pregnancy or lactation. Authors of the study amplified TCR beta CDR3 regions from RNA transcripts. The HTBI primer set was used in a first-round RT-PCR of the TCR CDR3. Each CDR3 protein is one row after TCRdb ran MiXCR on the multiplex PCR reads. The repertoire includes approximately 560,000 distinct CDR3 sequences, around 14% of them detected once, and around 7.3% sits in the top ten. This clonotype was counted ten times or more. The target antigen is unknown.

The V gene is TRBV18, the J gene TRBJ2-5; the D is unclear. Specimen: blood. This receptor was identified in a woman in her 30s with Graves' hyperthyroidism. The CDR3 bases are TGTGCCAGCTCACCAGGGCCGGAGACCCAGTACTTC. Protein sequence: CASSPGPETQYF. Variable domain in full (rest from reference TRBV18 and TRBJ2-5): NAGVMQNPRHLVRRRGQEARLRCSPMKGHSHVYWYRQLPEEGLKFMVYLQKENIIDESGMPKERFSAEFPKEGPSILRIQQVVRGDSAAYFCASSPGPETQYFGPGTRLLVL.